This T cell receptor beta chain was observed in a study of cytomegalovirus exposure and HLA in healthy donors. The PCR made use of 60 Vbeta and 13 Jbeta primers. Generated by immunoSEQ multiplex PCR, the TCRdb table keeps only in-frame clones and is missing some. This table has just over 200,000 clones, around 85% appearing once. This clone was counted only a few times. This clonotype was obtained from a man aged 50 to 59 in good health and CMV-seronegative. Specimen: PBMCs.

CDR3 bases: TGTGCCATCAGTGAGACAGGGTGGGATGCCACTGAAGCTTTCTTT. It yields the protein CAISETGWDATEAFF. J is TRBJ1-1 and V is TRBV10-3; tentatively, D is TRBD1 (6 bases). V was cut by 2 bases and J by 4 bases, with 14 bases left in between. The CDR3 is 15 amino acids. CDR1 ENHRY and CDR2 SYGVKD come from the germline V gene.